A single sample is the source of the 4 T cell receptor beta chains below, sequenced in a study of blood T cell repertoires in COVID-19. Profiling relied on immunoSEQ multiplex PCR, and the TCRdb table lists in-frame clones only, not all of them. The sample shows approximately 490,000 clones, 87% of them seen only once. The material sequenced was PBMCs or T cells enriched from blood (not recorded which). The receptors here all came from a woman between 18 and 29 years old who had recovered from COVID-19.

This clone was detected only a few times. The chain joins TRBV6-5 to TRBJ2-7; 8 nucleotides agree with TRBD2. The CDR3 length is 15 residues. Germline V gene lookup returns CDR1 MNHEY and CDR2 SVGAGI. Trimming at V came to 5 bases and at J to 4 bases, leaving 10 bases not matched to a gene. CDR3 nucleotides: TGTGCCAGCAGTAAAAGCGGGGGCCTACTATACGAGCAGTACTTC. Protein product: CASSKSGGLLYEQYF.

The V call is TRBV7-6, the J call TRBJ1-3; D not resolved. CDR3 size: 16 residues. Germline V gene lookup returns CDR1 SGHVS and CDR2 FNYEAQ. Between the trimmed V and J ends, which lost 3 bases and 1 base, there was a span of 13 bases. CDR3 sequence (DNA): TGTGCCAGCAGCTTGTTTGGTCGAGGATCTGGAAACACCATATATTTT. Its translation: CASSLFGRGSGNTIYF.

The chain couples TRBV27 to TRBJ1-5; unclear D gene. Trimming left V 3 bases short and J 9 bases short, with 12 bases between. This CDR3 is built from 13 residues. Per the germline V gene, CDR1 is MNHEY and CDR2 is SMNVEV (reference sequence). CDR3 nucleotides: TGTGCCAGCAGTTTTTCACAAAGAGGGCCCCAGCATTTT. Encoded protein: CASSFSQRGPQHF.

The chain uses TRBV30 and TRBJ2-7; 11 nucleotides align to TRBD2. The CDR3 is made up of 13 amino acids. Germline lookup yields CDR1 GTSNPN and CDR2 SVGIG (reference sequence). V lost 6 bases and J lost 3; bases outside the gene matches: 4. In DNA, the CDR3 is TGTGCCTGTGCCGGGACTAGCGGCTACGAGCAGTACTTC. Protein: CACAGTSGYEQYF.